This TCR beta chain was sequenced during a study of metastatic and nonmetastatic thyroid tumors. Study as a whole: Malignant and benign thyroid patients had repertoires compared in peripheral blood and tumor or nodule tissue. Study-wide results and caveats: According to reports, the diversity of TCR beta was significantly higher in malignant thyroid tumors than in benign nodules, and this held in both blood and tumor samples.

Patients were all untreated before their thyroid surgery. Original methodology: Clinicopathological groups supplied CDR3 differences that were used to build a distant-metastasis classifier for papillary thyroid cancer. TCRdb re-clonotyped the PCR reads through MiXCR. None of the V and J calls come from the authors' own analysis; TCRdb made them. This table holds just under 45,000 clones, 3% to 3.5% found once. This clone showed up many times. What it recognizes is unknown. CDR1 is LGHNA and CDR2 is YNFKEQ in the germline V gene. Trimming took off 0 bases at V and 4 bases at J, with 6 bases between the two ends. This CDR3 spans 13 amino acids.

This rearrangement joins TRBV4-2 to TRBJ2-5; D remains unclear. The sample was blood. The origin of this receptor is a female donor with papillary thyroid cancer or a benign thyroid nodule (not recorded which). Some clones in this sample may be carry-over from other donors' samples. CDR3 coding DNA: TGTGCCAGCAGCCAAGATCGACGAGAGACCCAGTACTTC. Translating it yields CASSQDRRETQYF.